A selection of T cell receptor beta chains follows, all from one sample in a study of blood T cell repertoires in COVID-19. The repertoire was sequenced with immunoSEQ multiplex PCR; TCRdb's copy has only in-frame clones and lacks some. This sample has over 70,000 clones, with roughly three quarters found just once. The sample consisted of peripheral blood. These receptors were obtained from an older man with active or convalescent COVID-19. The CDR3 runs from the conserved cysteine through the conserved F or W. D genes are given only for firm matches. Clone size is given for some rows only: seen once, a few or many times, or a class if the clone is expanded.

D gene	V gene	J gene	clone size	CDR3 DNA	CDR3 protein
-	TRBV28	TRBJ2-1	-	TGTGCCAGCTCCTGGGAGCTAGCTGTCAATGAGCAGTTCTTC	CASSWELAVNEQFF
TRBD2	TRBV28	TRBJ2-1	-	TGTGCCAGCAGTTCGGGGGGGGGAACCGATGAGCAGTTCTTC	CASSSGGGTDEQFF
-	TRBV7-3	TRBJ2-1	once	TGTGCCAGCAGCTTAATGCGGGGGCCCAACAATGAGCAGTTCTTC	CASSLMRGPNNEQFF
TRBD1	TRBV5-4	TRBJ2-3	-	TGTGCCAGCAGCATAGGGGGCACCGGGATCACAGATACGCAGTATTTT	CASSIGGTGITDTQYF
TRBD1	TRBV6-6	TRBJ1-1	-	TGTGCCAGCAGCCCCTCCGGGACAGGGATTAACACTGAAGCTTTCTTT	CASSPSGTGINTEAFF
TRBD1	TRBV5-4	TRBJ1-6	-	TGTGCCAGCAGCCAGGACAGGGGAGTTTTTTCACCCCTCCACTTT	CASSQDRGVFSPLHF
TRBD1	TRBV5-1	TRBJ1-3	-	TGCGCCAGCAGCACCGGACAGGGGGCATCAGGAGACACCATATATTTT	CASSTGQGASGDTIYF
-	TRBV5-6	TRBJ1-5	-	TGTGCCCCCAGCTGGGGGGGGAGCAGCAATCAGCCCCAGCATTTT	CAPSWGGSSNQPQHF
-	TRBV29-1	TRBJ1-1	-	TGCAGCGTGTGGCAGGGGACTGAAGCTTTCTTT	CSVWQGTEAFF
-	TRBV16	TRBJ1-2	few	TGTGCCAGCAGCCAATTGTCCGAGGGTGGCTACACCTTC	CASSQLSEGGYTF
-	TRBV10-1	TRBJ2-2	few	TGCGCCAGCAGCTTAGGGGGGAACACCGGGGAGCTGTTTTTT	CASSLGGNTGELFF
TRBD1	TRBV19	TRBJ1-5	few	TGTGCCAGTAGTACCCGCAGACAGGGAGAAGGGCAGCCCCAGCATTTT	CASSTRRQGEGQPQHF
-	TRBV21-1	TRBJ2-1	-	TGTGCCAGCAGCAAACTAGGCGGGACAGGGCGGGCAGGCTACAATGAGCAGTTCTTC	CASSKLGGTGRAGYNEQFF
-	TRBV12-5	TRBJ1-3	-	TGTGCTAGTGGTTGGGAAGGGCCGGGGGGAAACACCATATATTTT	CASGWEGPGGNTIYF
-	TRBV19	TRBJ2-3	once	TGTGCCAGTAGTATCACTAGCTCTACAGATACGCAGTATTTT	CASSITSSTDTQYF
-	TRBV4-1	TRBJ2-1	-	TGCGCCAGCAGTCGTACTCCGCAAACCCACTACAATGAGCAGTTCTTC	CASSRTPQTHYNEQFF
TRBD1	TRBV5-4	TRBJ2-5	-	TGTGCCAGCAGCTCCGGGACAGCCTTTGGGACCCAGTACTTC	CASSSGTAFGTQYF
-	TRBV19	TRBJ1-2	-	TGTGCCAGTACCGCCGACATCTCCTATGGCTACACCTTC	CASTADISYGYTF
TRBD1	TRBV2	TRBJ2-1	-	TGTGCCAGCAGAGCCGGGACAGGGGCACGGAATGAGCAGTTCTTC	CASRAGTGARNEQFF
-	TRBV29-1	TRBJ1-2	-	TGCAGCGTTGGGTCCCCAGGGTACACCTTC	CSVGSPGYTF
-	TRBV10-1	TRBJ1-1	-	TGCGCCAGCAGGCGGGAGTCGGACACTGAAGCTTTCTTT	CASRRESDTEAFF
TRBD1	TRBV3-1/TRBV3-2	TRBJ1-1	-	TGTGCCAGCGGGGGACAGTTAGGAGAGAACACTGAAGCTTTCTTT	CASGGQLGENTEAFF
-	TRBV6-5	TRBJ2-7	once	TGTGCCACCCTGACAGGCTCCTACGAGCAGTACTTC	CATLTGSYEQYF
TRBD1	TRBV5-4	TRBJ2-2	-	TGTGCCAGCAGCTATCGGGACAGGCCAACCGGGGAGCTGTTTTTT	CASSYRDRPTGELFF
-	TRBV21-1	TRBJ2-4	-	TGTGCCAGCAGCAATAAGGGAGGGTCAAACATTCAGTACTTC	CASSNKGGSNIQYF
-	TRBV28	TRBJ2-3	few	TGTGCCAGCAGGCTTACTTTGGTAGGCACAGATACGCAGTATTTT	CASRLTLVGTDTQYF
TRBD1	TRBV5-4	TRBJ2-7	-	TGTGCCAGCAGCTTTGGACAGGGACCCGGTCAGTACGAGCAGTACTTC	CASSFGQGPGQYEQYF
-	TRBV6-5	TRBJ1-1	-	TGTGCCAGCTGCATTAATACCAACCAGGACACTGAAGCTTTCTTT	CASCINTNQDTEAFF
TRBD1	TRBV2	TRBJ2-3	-	TGTGCCAGCAGCGTTCGGGGACAGGGACTAGATACGCAGTATTTT	CASSVRGQGLDTQYF
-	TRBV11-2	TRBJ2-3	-	TGTGCCAGCAGCCCCGGGACTTCGGATACGCAGTATTTT	CASSPGTSDTQYF
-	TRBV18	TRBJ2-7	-	TGTGCCAGCTCACGCGGAGAAGCCTACGAGCAGTACTTC	CASSRGEAYEQYF
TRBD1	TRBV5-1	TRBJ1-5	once	TGCGCCAGCAGCATAGGGACAGAGAATCAGCCCCAGCATTTT	CASSIGTENQPQHF
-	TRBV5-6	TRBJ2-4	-	TGTGCCAGCAGCTTGGACTATGCCAAAAACATTCAGTACTTC	CASSLDYAKNIQYF